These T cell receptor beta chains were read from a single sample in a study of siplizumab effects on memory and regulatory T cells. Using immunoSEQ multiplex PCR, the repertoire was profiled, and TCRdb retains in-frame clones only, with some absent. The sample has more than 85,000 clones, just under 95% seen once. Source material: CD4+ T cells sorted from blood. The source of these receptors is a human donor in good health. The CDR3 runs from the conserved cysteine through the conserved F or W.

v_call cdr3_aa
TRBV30 CAWRGTGDYTEAFF
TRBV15 CATSFQGFGTEAFF
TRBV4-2 CASSQERGVGVSTYEQYF
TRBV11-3 CASSLQGAPSYNEQFF
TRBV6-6 CASRRQGAGEKLFF
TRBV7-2 CASSFSYEQYF
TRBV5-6 CASSFADRETGELFF
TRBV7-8 CASDPRAGRNAEAFF
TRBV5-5 CASSLDTGREKLFF
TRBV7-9 CASSLTGAWQETQYF
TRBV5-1 CASSLDGQQNYNSPLHF
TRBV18 CASSLSGEPQHF
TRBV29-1 CSVARGQGITGELFF
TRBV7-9 CASSPEYSTGSYEQYF
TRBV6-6 CASRTGTSYNEQFF
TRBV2 CASTEGGSYTF
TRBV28 CASRVVRVLSEAFF
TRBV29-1 CSVEDWPLTEQFF
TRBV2 CASSDGQGMNIQYF
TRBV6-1 CASSEPGTGSSEQYF
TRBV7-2 CASSLAVNYGYTF
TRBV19 CASSITTVYGAFF
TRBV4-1 CASSQAVQGWSGYTF
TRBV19 CASSIPGQGTYQFYGYTF
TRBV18 CASSLGYEAFF
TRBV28 CASSLSEKLFF
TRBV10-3 CAIVPDREVHGYTF
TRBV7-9 CASSLNPSSSTPQYF
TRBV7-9 CASSFRVGDEQYF
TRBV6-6 CASIVSHSGANVLTF
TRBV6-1 CASSERDRGLEQYF
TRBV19 CASSIWDGTYEQYF
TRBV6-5 CASSLGGTNEKLFF
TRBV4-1 CASSQVANSNQPQHF
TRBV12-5 CASGLVLTPTDTQYF
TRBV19 CASSILAGGRYEQYF
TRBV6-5 CASSSGQGDQPQHF
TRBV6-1 CASREEQPQHF
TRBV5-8 CASSFWTGTGELFF
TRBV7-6 CASSPDSPVLTDTQYF
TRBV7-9 CASSSGQPRGTQYF
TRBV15 CATSKVTSGTGELFF
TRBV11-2 CASSLFRGLAGTYEQYF
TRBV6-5 CASSYPAANVLTF
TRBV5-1 CASSGTVNYGYTF
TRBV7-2 CASSPTGNRLEQYF
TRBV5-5 CASSLQGAAGYTF